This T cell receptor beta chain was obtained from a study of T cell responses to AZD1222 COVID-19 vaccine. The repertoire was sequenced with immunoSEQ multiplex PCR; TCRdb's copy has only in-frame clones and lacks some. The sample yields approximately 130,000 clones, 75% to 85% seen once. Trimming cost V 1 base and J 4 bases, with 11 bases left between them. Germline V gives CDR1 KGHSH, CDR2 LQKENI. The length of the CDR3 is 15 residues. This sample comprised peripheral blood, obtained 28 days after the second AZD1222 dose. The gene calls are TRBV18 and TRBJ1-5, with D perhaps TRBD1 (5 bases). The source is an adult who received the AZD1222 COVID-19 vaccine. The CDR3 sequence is CASSPLEGANQPQHF. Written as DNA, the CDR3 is TGTGCCAGCTCACCACTCGAAGGGGCTAATCAGCCCCAGCATTTT.